Included here is one TCR beta chain sequence, with context. This record comes from a study of CD8+CD57+ T cells in acquired aplastic anemia. Study-level information: Sorted CD4+ and CD8+ cells yielded approximately 3.4 ug of DNA on average.

TCR beta VDJ and CDR3 profiles were obtained from a genomic DNA template. Using its own MiXCR run on the reads, TCRdb lists one record per CDR3 protein. The sample yields roughly 58,000 distinct CDR3 sequences, about 54% seen once. J gave up 3 bases and V 4 bases, and 16 bases lay outside the gene matches. The CDR3 has 18 amino acids. Germline CDR1 SGHAT, CDR2 FQDESV (reference sequence). Specimen: sorted CD4+, CD8+, or CD8+CD57+ T cells (not recorded which) from PBMCs. This clonotype was obtained from a human donor in good health, serving as a control. The chain has TRBV11-1 and TRBJ2-7, with 9 bases fitting TRBD2. Written as DNA, the CDR3 is TGTGCCAGCAGCTCCATGACTAGCGGTTCCTATTCCGACTACGAGCAGTACTTC. This codes for CASSSMTSGSYSDYEQYF.